This T cell receptor (beta chain) was recorded in a study of memory CD4+ T cells and cytomegalovirus serostatus. Single viable CD3+CD4+CD8-CD45RO+ cells were sorted as the memory CD4+ T cells. The method was immunoSEQ multiplex PCR; TCRdb's version includes in-frame clones alone and lacks a portion of them. This repertoire shows under 80,000 clones, roughly 80% found once; its top ten account for 2% to 3%. The CDR3 has 15 amino acids. The V gene lost 2 bases and the J gene lost 3 bases, with 11 bases spanning the gap. The V gene's germline CDR1 is MNHNY and CDR2 SVGAGI (reference sequence). The receptor was derived from an adult in good health and CMV-seropositive. The chain combines TRBV6-6 with TRBJ1-5, with D perhaps matching TRBD1 (6 bases). Material: memory CD4+ T cells from blood. The CDR3 here is CASSYRGLNNQPQHF. The CDR3 nucleotides are TGTGCCAGCAGTTACCGGGGGCTTAACAATCAGCCCCAGCATTTT.